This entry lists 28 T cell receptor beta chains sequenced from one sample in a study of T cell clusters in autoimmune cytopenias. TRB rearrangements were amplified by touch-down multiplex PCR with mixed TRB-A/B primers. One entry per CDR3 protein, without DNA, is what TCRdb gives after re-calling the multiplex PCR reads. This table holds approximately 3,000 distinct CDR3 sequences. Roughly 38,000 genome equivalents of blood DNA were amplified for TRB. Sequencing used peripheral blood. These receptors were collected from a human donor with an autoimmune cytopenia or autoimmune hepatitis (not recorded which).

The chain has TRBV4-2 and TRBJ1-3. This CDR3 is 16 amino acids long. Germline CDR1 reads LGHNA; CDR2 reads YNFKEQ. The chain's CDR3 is CASSQDQELSGNTIYF.

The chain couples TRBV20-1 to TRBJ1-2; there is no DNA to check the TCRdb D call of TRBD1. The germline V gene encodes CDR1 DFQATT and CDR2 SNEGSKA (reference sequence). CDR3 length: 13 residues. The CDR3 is CSASDRSNYGYTF.

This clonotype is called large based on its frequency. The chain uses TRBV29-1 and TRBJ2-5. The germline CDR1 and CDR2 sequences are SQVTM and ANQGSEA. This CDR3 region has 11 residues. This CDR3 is CSVAEQETQYF.

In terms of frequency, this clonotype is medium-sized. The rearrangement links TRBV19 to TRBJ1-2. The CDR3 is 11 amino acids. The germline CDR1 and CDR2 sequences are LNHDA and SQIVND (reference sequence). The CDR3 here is CASTWANGYTF.

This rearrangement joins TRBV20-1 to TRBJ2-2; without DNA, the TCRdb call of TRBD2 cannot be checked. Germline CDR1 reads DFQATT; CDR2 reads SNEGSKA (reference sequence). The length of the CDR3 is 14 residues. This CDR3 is CSARGLANTGELFF.

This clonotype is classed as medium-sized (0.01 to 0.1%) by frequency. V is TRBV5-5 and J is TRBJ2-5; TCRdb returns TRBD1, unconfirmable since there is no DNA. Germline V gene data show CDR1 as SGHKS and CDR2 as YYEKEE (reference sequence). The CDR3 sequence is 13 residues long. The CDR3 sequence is CASSLGPGVTQYF.

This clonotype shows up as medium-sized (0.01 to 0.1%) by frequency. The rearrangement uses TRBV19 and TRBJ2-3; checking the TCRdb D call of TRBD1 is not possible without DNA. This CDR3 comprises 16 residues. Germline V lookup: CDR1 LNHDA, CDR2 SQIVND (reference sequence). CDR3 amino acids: CASRSTRGGVTDTQYF.

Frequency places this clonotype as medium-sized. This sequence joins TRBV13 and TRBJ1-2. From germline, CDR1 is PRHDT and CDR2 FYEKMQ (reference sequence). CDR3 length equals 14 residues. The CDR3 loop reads CASSLGSANYGYTF. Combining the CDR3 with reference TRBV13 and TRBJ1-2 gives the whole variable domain AAGVIQSPRHLIKEKRETATLKCYPIPRHDTVYWYQQGPGQDPQFLISFYEKMQSDKGSIPDRFSAQQFSDYHSELNMSSLELGDSALYFCASSLGSANYGYTFGSGTRLTVV.

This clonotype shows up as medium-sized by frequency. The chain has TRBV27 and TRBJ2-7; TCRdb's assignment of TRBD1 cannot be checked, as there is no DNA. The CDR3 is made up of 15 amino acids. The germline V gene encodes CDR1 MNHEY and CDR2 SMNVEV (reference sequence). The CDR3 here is CASRKLGGADTEQYF.

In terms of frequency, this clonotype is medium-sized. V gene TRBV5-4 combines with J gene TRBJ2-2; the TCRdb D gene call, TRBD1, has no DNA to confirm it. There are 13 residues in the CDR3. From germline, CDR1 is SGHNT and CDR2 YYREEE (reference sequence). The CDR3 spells CASSFTGAAGLFF.

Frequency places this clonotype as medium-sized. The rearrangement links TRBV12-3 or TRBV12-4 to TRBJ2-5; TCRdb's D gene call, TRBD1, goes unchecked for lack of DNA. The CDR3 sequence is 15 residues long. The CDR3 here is CASSLGGQGWETQYF.

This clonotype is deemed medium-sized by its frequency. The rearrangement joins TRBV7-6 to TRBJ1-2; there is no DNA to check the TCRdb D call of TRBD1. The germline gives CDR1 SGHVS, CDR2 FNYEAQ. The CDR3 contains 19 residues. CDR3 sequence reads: CASSLVPQARSGQVYGYTF. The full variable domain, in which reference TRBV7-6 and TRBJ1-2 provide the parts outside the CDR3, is GAGVSQSPRYKVTKRGQDVALRCDPISGHVSLYWYRQALGQGPEFLTYFNYEAQQDKSGLPNDRFSAERPEGSISTLTIQRTEQRDSAMYRCASSLVPQARSGQVYGYTFGSGTRLTVV.

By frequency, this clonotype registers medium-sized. CDR3 region: CASSLRDRDGYTF. The rearrangement links TRBV6-1 to TRBJ1-2; the TRBD1 assignment by TCRdb is unverifiable without DNA. Germline loops: CDR1 MNHNS, CDR2 SASEGT. This CDR3 region has 13 residues.

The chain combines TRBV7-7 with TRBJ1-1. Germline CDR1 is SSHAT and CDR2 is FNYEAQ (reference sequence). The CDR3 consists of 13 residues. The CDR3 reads CASSLEPNTEAFF.

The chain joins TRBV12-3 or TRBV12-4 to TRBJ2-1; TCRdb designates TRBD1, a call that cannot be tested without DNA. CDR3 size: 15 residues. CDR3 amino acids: CASSRAQGISNEQFF.

The CDR3 here is CASWDREGQDTQYF. This sequence joins TRBV6-6 and TRBJ2-3; TCRdb returns TRBD1, unconfirmable since there is no DNA. Germline lookup yields CDR1 MNHNY and CDR2 SVGAGI (reference sequence). The CDR3 contains 14 residues.

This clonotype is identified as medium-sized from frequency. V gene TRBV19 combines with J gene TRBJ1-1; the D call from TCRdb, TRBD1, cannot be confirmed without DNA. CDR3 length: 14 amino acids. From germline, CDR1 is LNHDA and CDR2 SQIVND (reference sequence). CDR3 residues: CASSIGTGVSEAFF.

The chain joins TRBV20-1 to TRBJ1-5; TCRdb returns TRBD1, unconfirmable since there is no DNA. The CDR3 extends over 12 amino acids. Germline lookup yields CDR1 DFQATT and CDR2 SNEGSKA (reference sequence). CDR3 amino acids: CSAREGAQPQHF.

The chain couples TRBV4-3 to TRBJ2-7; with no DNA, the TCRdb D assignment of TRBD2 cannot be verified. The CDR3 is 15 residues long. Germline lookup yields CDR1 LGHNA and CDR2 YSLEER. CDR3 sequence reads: CASSQDPAGPYEQYF.

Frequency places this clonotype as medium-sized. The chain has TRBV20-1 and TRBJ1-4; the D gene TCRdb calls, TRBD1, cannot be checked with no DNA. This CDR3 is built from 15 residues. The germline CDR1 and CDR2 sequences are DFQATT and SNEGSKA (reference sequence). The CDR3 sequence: CSARDPTGGTEKLFF.

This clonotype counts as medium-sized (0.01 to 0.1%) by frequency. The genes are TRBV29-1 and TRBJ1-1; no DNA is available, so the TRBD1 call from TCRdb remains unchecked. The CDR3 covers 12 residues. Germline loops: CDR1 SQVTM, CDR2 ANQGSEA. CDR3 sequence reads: CSVAQGGFEAFF.

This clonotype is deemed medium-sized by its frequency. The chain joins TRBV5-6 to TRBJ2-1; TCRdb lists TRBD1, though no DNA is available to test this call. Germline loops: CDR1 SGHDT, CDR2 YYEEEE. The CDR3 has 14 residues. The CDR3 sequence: CASSAIPQGHEQFF.

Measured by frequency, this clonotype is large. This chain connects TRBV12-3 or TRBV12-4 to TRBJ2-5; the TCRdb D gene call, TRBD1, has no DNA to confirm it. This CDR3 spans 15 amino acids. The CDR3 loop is CASSSPRTGVETQYF.

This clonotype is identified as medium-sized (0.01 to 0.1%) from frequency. CDR3: CASSVPGQGNSPLHF. The V and J genes are TRBV6-5 and TRBJ1-6; TCRdb gives TRBD1 as the D gene, but with no DNA this cannot be confirmed. The CDR3 runs 15 residues. The germline CDR1 and CDR2 sequences are MNHEY and SVGAGI.

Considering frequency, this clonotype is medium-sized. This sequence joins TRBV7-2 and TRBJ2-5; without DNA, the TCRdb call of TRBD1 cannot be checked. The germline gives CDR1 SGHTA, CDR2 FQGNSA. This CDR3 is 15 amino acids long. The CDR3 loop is CASTLPNRAGETQYF. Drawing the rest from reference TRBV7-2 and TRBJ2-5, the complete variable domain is GAGVSQSPSNKVTEKGKDVELRCDPISGHTALYWYRQSLGQGLEFLIYFQGNSAPDKSGLPSDRFSAERTGGSVSTLTIQRTQQEDSAVYLCASTLPNRAGETQYFGPGTRLLVL.

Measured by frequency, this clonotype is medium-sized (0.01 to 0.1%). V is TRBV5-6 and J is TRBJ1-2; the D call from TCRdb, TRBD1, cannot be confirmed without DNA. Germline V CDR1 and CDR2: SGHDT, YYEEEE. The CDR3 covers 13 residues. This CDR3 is CASTIGGGYGYTF.

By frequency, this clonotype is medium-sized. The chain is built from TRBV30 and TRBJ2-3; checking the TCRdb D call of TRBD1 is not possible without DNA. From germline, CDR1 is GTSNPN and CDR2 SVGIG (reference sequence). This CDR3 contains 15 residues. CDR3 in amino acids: CAWTQWGGSTDTQYF.

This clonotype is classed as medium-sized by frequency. CDR3 sequence: CASQSGWGYTF. The chain links TRBV6-6 to TRBJ1-2; without DNA, the TCRdb call of TRBD1 cannot be checked. Per germline, CDR1 MNHNY and CDR2 SVGAGI (reference sequence). The CDR3 has 11 residues.